A selection of T cell receptor beta chains follows, all from one sample in a study of human T cells and chemical hapten exposure. TCRdb fed the RACE reads into MiXCR, producing one record per CDR3 protein. The sample consists of some 330,000 distinct CDR3 sequences, approximately 5.8% of them appearing once. The sample in question was whole blood, obtained in connection with sensitization to the hapten diphenylcyclopropenone (DPC). Receptor source: a woman under 30 with alopecia areata. Some clones in this sample may be carry-over from other donors' samples. CDR3s leave out the opening cysteine and the closing phenylalanine or tryptophan. Each record gives: V gene, J gene, CDR3 length, CDR3 protein.

TRBV7-9	TRBJ2-3	13	ASSKRTSGTDTQY
TRBV20-1	TRBJ1-4	11	SAPKLQGEKLF
TRBV28	TRBJ2-6	15	ASSSAHTISGANVLT
TRBV4-3	TRBJ1-4	12	ASRAVVGDEKLF
TRBV5-6	TRBJ2-6	11	ASTIQGANVLT
TRBV7-2	TRBJ1-2	14	ASSSRQGNWNYGYT
TRBV6-1	TRBJ1-6	11	ASPGTGGSPLH
TRBV27	TRBJ2-3	13	ASWRGRSTPDTQY
TRBV12-3/TRBV12-4	TRBJ1-5	11	ASTLQGNQPQH
TRBV2	TRBJ1-2	12	ASSERQNNYGYT
TRBV5-6	TRBJ1-5	14	ASSQRRDEGNQPQH
TRBV27	TRBJ2-7	13	ASSTSGGATNEQY
TRBV27	TRBJ2-3	13	ASSLMAGGQDTQY
TRBV6-6	TRBJ2-7	12	ASTKRGAFYEQY
TRBV12-3/TRBV12-4	TRBJ1-2	14	ASSPTGAAVVYGYT
TRBV28	TRBJ2-1	14	ASSGRIGTNYNEQF
TRBV3-1	TRBJ1-2	12	ASSQSAVNYGYT
TRBV2	TRBJ1-4	12	ASTPLRGSKKLF
TRBV7-2	TRBJ1-4	13	ASSGFRQKGEKLF
TRBV5-5	TRBJ2-5	13	ASSLFGTDQETQY
TRBV12-3/TRBV12-4	TRBJ2-1	14	ASSIRESSINNEQF
TRBV10-3	TRBJ2-2	12	AISGQVDQKELF
TRBV20-1	TRBJ2-5	11	SAGETGKETQY
TRBV27	TRBJ2-7	12	ASSYGTGGEEQY
TRBV27	TRBJ2-1	11	ASIGSSYNEQF
TRBV5-6	TRBJ2-3	12	ASSWDIDTDTQY
TRBV20-1	TRBJ1-4	11	SARDPPNEKLF
TRBV24-1	TRBJ2-1	11	ATSPGGFDEQF
TRBV10-3	TRBJ1-1	10	AIRGGTTEAF
TRBV7-8	TRBJ2-6	18	ASSLAIRGREPSGANVLT
TRBV3-1	TRBJ1-6	12	ASSPWAYNSPLH
TRBV20-1	TRBJ1-6	12	SARASRVDSPLH
TRBV6-2/TRBV6-3	TRBJ2-3	14	ASSYDYLTSTDTQY
TRBV14	TRBJ2-1	11	ASRGEWNNEQF
TRBV4-2	TRBJ2-3	14	ASSPKLAGDTDTQY
TRBV20-1	TRBJ1-6	11	SARVNSDSPLH
TRBV3-1	TRBJ1-2	10	ASSSIDLRYT
TRBV29-1	TRBJ2-7	11	SASGGVVYEQY
TRBV28	TRBJ1-1	14	ASSLVAGVVYTEAF
TRBV12-3/TRBV12-4	TRBJ1-5	13	ASSPQRGSNQPQH
TRBV6-5	TRBJ2-2	15	ASSYSGLNSEAGELF
TRBV5-1	TRBJ1-1	14	ASSGEQGNLLLEAF
TRBV7-2	TRBJ1-6	14	ASSRGGGTYNSPLH
TRBV12-3/TRBV12-4	TRBJ1-1	10	ASRTTGREAF